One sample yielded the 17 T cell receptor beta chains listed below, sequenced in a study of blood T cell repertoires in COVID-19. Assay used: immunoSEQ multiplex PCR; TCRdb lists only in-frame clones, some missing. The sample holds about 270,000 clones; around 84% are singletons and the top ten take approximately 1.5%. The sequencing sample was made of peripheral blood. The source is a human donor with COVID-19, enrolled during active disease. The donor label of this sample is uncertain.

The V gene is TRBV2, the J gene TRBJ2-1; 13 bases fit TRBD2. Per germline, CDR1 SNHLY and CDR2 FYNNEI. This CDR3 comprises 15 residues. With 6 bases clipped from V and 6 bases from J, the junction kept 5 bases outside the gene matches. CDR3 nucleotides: TGTGCCAGCAGCTTGGGACTAGCGGGAACCAATGAGCAGTTCTTC. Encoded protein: CASSLGLAGTNEQFF.

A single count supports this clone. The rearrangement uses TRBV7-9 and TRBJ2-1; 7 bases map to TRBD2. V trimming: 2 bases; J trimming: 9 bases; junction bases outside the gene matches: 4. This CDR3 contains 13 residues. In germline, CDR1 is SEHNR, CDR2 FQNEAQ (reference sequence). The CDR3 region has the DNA TGTGCCAGCAGCTTAATATGGGGGGGTGAGCAGTTCTTC. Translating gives CASSLIWGGEQFF.

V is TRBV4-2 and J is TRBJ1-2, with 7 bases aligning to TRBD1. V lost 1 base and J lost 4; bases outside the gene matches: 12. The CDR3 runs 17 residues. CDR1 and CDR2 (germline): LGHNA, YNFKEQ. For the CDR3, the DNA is TGTGCCAGCAGCCAAGCGGGAGGGTCGGGACAGATCTATGGCTACACCTTC. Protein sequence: CASSQAGGSGQIYGYTF.

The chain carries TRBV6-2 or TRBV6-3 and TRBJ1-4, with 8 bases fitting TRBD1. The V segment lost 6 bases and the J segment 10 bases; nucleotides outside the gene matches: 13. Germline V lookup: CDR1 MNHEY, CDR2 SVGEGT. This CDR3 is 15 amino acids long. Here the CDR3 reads CASSQGQGSSRKLFF. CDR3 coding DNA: TGTGCCAGCAGCCAAGGACAGGGAAGTTCGCGAAAACTGTTTTTT.

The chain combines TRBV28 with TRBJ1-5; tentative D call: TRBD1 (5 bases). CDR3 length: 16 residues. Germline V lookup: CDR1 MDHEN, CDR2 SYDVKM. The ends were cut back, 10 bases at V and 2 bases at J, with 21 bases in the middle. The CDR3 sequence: CATRRERGTGNQPQHF. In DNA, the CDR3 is TGTGCCACCCGGCGGGAGAGAGGGACCGGCAATCAGCCCCAGCATTTT. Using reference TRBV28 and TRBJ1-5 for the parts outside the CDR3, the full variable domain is DVKVTQSSRYLVKRTGEKVFLECVQDMDHENMFWYRQDPGLGLRLIYFSYDVKMKEKGDIPEGYSVSREKKERFSLILESASTNQTSMYLCATRRERGTGNQPQHFGDGTRLSIL.

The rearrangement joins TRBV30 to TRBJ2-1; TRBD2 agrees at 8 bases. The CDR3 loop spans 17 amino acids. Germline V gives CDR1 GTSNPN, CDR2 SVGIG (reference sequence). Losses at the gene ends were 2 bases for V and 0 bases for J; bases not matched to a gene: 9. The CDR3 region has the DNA TGTGCCTGGAGTTTTGTAAGGACTAGCTTCTCCTACAATGAGCAGTTCTTC. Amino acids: CAWSFVRTSFSYNEQFF.

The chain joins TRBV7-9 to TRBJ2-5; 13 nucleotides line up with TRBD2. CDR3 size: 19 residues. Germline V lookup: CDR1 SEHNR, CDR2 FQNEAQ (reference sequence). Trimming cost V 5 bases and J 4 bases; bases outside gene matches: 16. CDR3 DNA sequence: TGTGCCAGCAGCCTCGGACTAGCGGGAGATGGGTCTTTCGGAGAGACCCAGTACTTC. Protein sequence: CASSLGLAGDGSFGETQYF.

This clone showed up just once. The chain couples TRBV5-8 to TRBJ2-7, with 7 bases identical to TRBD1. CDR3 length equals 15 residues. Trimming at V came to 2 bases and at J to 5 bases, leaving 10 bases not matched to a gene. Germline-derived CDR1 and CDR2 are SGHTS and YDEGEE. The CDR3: CASSLARQGNHEQYF. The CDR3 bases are TGTGCCAGCAGCTTAGCGCGACAGGGAAATCACGAGCAGTACTTC.

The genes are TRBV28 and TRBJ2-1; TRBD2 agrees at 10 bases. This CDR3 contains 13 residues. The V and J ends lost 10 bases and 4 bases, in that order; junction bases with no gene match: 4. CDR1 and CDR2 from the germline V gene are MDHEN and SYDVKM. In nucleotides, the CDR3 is TGTGCCATCTCTAGCGGGAGTTACAATGAGCAGTTCTTC. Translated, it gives CAISSGSYNEQFF. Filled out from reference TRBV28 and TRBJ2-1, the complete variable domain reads DVKVTQSSRYLVKRTGEKVFLECVQDMDHENMFWYRQDPGLGLRLIYFSYDVKMKEKGDIPEGYSVSREKKERFSLILESASTNQTSMYLCAISSGSYNEQFFGPGTRLTVL.

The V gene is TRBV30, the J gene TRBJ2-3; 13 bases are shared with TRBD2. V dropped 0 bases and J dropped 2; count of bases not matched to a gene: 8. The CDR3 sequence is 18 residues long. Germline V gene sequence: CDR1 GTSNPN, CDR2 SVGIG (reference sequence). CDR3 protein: CAWSVGQLAGGHTDTQYF. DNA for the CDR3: TGTGCCTGGAGTGTAGGGCAACTAGCGGGAGGGCACACAGATACGCAGTATTTT.

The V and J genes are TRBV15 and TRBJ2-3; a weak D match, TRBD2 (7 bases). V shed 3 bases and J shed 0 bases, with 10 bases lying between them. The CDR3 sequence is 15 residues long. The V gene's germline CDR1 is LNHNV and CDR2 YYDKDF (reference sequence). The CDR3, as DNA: TGTGCCACCAGCAGCCGGGGGGCTAGCACAGATACGCAGTATTTT. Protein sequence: CATSSRGASTDTQYF.

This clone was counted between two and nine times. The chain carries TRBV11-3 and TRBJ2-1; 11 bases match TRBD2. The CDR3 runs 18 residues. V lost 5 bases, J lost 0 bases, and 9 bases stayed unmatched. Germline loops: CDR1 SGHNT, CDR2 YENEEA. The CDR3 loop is CASSLRTSGYSSYNEQFF. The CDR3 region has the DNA TGTGCCAGCAGCCTGCGGACTAGCGGGTACAGCTCCTACAATGAGCAGTTCTTC. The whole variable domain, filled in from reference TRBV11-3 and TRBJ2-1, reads EAGVVQSPRYKIIEKKQPVAFWCNPISGHNTLYWYLQNLGQGPELLIRYENEEAVDDSQLPKDRFSAERLKGVDSTLKIQPAELGDSAVYLCASSLRTSGYSSYNEQFFGPGTRLTVL.

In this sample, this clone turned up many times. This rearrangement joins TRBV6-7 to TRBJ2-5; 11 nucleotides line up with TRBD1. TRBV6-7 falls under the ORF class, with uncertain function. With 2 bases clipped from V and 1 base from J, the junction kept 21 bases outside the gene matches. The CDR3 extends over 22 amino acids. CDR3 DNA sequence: TGTGCCAGCAGTTACAGGACAGGGGGCAATAAGGGCCCCAGAATAACCCAAGAGACCCAGTACTTC. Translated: CASSYRTGGNKGPRITQETQYF.

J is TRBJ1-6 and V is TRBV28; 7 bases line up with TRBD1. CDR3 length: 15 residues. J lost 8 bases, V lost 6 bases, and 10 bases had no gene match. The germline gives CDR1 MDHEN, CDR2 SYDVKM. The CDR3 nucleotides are TGTGCCAGCAGCCGCCCCGGGACAGCTGATTCACCCCTCCACTTT. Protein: CASSRPGTADSPLHF.

CDR3 residues: CASSSPDRRETQYF. CDR3 nucleotides: TGTGCCAGCAGCTCACCGGACAGAAGGGAGACCCAGTACTTC. This chain uses TRBV7-2 with TRBJ2-5; D possibly corresponds to TRBD1 (6 bases). The CDR3 totals 14 residues. The V end lost 4 bases, the J end lost 5 bases, and 14 bases lay between the germline ends. Germline assignment: CDR1 SGHTA and CDR2 FQGNSA.

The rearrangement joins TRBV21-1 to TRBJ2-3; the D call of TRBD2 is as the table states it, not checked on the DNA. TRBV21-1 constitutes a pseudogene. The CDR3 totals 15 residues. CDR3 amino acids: CASSKGGGSTDTQYF. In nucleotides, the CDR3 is TGTGCCAGCAGCAAAGGCGGCGGGAGCACAGATACGCAGTATTTT.

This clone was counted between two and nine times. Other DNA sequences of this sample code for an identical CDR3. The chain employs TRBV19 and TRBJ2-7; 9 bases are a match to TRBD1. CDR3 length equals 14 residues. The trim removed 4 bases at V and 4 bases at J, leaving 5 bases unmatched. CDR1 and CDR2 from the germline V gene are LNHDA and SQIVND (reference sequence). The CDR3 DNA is TGTGCCAGTAGTACCCGACAGGGGGGATACGAGCAGTACTTC. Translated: CASSTRQGGYEQYF.